The rows below give T cell receptor beta chains drawn from one sample of a study of TIL therapy for anti-PD-1-resistant metastatic lung cancer. Method: immunoSEQ multiplex PCR; TCRdb's copy keeps in-frame clones and lacks some. The data show roughly 11,000 clones, approximately 80% seen once. Sequenced material: blood, taken at baseline. Receptors originate from a person aged 25-79 years with non-small cell lung cancer. Each CDR3 is given with its conserved first and last residue. Fields, in order: CDR3 protein, J gene, V gene.

CSVGVSGKDGELFF TRBJ2-2 TRBV29-1
CASGTGQANTGELFF TRBJ2-2 TRBV12-5
CASSIAVQGWNEQYF TRBJ2-7 TRBV19
CASSYVRGVNTEAFF TRBJ1-1 TRBV6-5
CASTQSVKGQGNEQYF . TRBV21-1
CASSLVAAGEQFF TRBJ2-1 TRBV5-1
CASSEGTAGTEAFF TRBJ1-1 TRBV10-1
CASSPQGTARDGYTF TRBJ1-2 TRBV18
CASSQRGLRQETQYF TRBJ2-5 TRBV4-1
CASGLDYFMGSSYEQYF TRBJ2-7 TRBV12-5
CASSQRGQGATGANVLTF TRBJ2-6 TRBV4-3
CASRSEIARYEQYF TRBJ2-7 TRBV6-5
CASSERGRTEAFF TRBJ1-1 TRBV25-1
CACTRGGGDYEQYF TRBJ2-7 TRBV30
CASSLSFNYGYTF TRBJ1-2 TRBV27
CASSQDGTSGSYEQYF TRBJ2-7 TRBV4-2
CASSHLQLEQYF TRBJ2-7 TRBV6-4
CASSANSGRNNEQFF TRBJ2-1 TRBV2
CATGEGLGYEQYF TRBJ2-7 TRBV5-4
CASRHGTGGDGYTF TRBJ1-2 TRBV5-1
CASSLEGTGDEKLFF TRBJ1-4 TRBV7-2
CASSSRDAQFF TRBJ2-1 TRBV27
CASSAGKGGNQPQHF TRBJ1-5 TRBV6-1
CASAYTGGDPWF TRBJ2-7 TRBV7-9
CASMVGSSTDTQYF TRBJ2-3 TRBV7-2
CASSYPDPRDGELFF TRBJ2-2 TRBV11-2
CASSIGRSTDTQYF TRBJ2-3 TRBV19
CASSSTLQGDYGYTF TRBJ1-2 TRBV11-2
CASSQLYRGKVETQYF TRBJ2-5 TRBV4-1
CASKGTQGRNQPQHF TRBJ1-5 TRBV19
CASSPAGETQYF TRBJ2-5 TRBV18
CASSQFLVFRSGTGELFF TRBJ2-2 TRBV4-1
CASSPSGNTEAFF TRBJ1-1 TRBV19
CASSVPGQSGANVLTF TRBJ2-6 TRBV9
CASSEYQGAYEQYF TRBJ2-7 TRBV6-4
CASSMRPHEQYF . TRBV7-2
CASSRGTVQDTQYF TRBJ2-3 TRBV5-1
CASRQGSTDTQYF TRBJ2-3 TRBV6-5
CASSIPSGYTDTQYF TRBJ2-3 TRBV19
CSARADYGYTF TRBJ1-2 TRBV20-1
CASSPTSGRNEQFF TRBJ2-1 TRBV5-1
CASSLALAGGTTFYEQYF TRBJ2-7 TRBV5-1
CATEDAIYEQYF TRBJ2-7 TRBV6-5
CASGLVQGDLAEQFF TRBJ2-1 TRBV12-5
CASSQEVLANEQFF TRBJ2-1 TRBV14
CASSLGTSVNNEQFF TRBJ2-1 TRBV28
CASSSVGQGFAKNIQYF TRBJ2-4 TRBV7-9
CASSEVWGGPSTLHF TRBJ1-6 TRBV6-1
CSGRGQGSNEQFF TRBJ2-1 TRBV29-1